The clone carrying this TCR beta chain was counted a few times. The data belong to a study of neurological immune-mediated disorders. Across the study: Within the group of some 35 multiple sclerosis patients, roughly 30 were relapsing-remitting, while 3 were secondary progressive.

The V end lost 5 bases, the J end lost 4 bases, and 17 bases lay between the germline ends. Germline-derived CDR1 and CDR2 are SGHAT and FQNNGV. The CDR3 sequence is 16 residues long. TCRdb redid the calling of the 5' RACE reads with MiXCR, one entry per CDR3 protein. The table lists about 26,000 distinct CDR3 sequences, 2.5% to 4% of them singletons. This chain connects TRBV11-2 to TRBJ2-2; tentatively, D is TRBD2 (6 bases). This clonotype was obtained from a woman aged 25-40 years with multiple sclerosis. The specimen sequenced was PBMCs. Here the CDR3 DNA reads TGTGCCAGCAGCCCATCAAGGAGGGCTGGCACCGGGGAGCTGTTTTTT. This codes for CASSPSRRAGTGELFF.